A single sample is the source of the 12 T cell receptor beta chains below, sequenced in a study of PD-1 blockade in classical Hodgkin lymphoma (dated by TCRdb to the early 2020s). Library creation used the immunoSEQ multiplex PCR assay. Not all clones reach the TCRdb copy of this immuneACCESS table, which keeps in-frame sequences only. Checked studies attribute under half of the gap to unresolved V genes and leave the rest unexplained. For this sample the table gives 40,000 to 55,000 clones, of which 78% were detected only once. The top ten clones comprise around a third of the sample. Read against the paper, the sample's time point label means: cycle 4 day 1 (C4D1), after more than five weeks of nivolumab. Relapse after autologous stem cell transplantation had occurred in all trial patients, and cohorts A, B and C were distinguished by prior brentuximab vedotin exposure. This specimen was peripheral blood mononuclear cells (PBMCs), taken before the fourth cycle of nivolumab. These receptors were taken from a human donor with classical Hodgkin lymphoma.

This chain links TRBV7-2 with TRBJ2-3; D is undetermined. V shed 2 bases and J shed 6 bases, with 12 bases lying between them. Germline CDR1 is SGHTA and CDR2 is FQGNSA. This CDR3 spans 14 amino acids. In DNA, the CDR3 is TGTGCCAGCAGCTTAAGTGGTTATTCTGATACGCAGTATTTT. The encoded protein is CASSLSGYSDTQYF.

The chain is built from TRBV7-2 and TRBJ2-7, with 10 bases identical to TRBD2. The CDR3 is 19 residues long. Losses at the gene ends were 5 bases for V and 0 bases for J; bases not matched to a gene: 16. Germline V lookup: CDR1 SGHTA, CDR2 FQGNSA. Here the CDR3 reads CASSRLGSGGSSSSYEQYF. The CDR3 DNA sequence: TGTGCCAGCAGCCGGTTGGGTAGCGGGGGGTCCTCCAGCTCCTACGAGCAGTACTTC.

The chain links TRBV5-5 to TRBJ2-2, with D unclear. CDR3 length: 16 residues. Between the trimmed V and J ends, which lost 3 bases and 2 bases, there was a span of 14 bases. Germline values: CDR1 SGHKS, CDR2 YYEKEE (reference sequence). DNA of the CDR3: TGTGCCAGCAGCTCACATCTGGGGTCAAACACCGGGGAGCTGTTTTTT. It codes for CASSSHLGSNTGELFF. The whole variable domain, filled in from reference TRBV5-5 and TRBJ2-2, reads DAGVTQSPTHLIKTRGQQVTLRCSPISGHKSVSWYQQVLGQGPQFIFQYYEKEERGRGNFPDRFSARQFPNYSSELNVNALLLGDSALYLCASSSHLGSNTGELFFGEGSRLTVL.

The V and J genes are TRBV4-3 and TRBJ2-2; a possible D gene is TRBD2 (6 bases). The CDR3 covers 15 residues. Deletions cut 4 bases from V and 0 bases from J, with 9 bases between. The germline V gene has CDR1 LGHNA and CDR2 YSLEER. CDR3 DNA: TGCGCCAGCAGCCGCGGGGTGACGAACACCGGGGAGCTGTTTTTT. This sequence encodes CASSRGVTNTGELFF.

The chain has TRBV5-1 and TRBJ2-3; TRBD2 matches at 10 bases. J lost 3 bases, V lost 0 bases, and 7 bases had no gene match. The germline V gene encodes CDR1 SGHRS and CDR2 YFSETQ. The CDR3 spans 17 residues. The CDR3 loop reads CASSLEASGGGTDTQYF. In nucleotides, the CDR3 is TGCGCCAGCAGCTTGGAGGCTAGCGGGGGTGGTACAGATACGCAGTATTTT.

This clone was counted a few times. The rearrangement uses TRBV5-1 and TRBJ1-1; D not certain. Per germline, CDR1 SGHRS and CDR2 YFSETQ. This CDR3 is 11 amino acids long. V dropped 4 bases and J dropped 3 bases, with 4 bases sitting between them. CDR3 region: CASSRDTEAFF. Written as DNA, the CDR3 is TGCGCCAGCAGCCGGGACACTGAAGCTTTCTTT.

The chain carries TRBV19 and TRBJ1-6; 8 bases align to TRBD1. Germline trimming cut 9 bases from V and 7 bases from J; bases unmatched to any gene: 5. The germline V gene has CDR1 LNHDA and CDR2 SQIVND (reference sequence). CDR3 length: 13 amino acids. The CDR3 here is CASGDRQNSPLHF. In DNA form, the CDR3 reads TGTGCCAGCGGGGACAGGCAGAATTCACCCCTCCACTTT.

The CDR3 nucleotides read TGTGCCACCCGAGGAGGGTATGAGAGTGAAAAACTGTTTTTT. It yields the protein CATRGGYESEKLFF. The chain carries TRBV27 and TRBJ1-4; D is undetermined. Per the germline V gene, CDR1 is MNHEY and CDR2 is SMNVEV (reference sequence). The CDR3 runs 14 residues. V lost 10 bases and J 7 bases, leaving 19 bases between the germline ends.

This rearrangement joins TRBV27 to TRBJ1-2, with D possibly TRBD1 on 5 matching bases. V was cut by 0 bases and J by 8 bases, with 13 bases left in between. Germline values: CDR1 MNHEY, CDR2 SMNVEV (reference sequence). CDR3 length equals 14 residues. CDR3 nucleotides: TGTGCCAGCAGTTTATCGCAAGGGGCTCGAGGCTACACCTTC. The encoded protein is CASSLSQGARGYTF.

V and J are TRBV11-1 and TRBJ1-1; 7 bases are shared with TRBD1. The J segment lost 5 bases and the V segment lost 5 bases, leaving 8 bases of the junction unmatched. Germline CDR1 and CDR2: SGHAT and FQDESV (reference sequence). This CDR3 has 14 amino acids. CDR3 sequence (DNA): TGTGCCAGCAGCAAACAGGGGCGGGGGACTGAAGCTTTCTTT. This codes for CASSKQGRGTEAFF. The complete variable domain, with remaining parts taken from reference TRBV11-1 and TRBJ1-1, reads EAEVAQSPRYKITEKSQAVAFWCDPISGHATLYWYRQILGQGPELLVQFQDESVVDDSQLPKDRFSAERLKGVDSTLKIQPAELGDSAMYLCASSKQGRGTEAFFGQGTRLTVV.

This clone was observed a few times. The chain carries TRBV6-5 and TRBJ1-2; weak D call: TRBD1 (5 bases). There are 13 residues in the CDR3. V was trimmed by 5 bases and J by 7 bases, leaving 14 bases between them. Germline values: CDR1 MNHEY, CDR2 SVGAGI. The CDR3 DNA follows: TGTGCCAGCAGTCGAGACAGTAGGGGTGGCTACACCTTC. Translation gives CASSRDSRGGYTF.

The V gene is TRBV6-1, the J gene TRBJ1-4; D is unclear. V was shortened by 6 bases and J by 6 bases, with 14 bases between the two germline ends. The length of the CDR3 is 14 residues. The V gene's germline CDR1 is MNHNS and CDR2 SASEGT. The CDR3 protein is CASSLGPRDEKLFF. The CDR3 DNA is TGTGCCAGCAGCCTTGGCCCAAGGGATGAAAAACTGTTTTTT.